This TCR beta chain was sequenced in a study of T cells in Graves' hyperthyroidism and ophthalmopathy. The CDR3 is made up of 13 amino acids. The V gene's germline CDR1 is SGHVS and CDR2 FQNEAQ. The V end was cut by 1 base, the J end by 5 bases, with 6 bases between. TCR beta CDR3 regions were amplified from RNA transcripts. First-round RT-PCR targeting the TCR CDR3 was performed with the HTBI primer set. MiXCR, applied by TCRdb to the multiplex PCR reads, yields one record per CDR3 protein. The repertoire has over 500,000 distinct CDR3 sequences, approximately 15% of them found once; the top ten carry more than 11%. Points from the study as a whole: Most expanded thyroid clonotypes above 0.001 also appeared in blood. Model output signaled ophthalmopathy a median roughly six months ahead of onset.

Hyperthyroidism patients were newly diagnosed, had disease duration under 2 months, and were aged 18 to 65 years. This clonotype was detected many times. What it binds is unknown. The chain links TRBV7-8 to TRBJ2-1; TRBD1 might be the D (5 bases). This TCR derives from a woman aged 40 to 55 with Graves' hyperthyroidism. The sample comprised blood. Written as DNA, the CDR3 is TGTGCCAGCAGCTTAGAGACAGACAATGAGCAGTTCTTC. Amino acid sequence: CASSLETDNEQFF.